Listed below are T cell receptor beta chains from one sample, sequenced in a study of stem cell transplantation in POMP-related autoinflammatory disease. Repertoires were generated with immunoSEQ multiplex PCR, while TCRdb's copy carries only in-frame clones and drops some. The sample yields more than 25,000 clones, 70% to 90% seen once. The source was CD4+ T cells from PBMCs, collected before stem cell transplantation. These TCRs come from a human donor with POMP-related autoinflammation and immune dysregulation (PRAID). Both conserved end residues are part of each CDR3. Only some rows state a clone size, as once, few, many or a class for expanded clones.

>TRBV7-2|-
CASSLEGGAEAFF
>TRBV6-5|-
CASRLTVPGELFF
>TRBV6-1|-
CASSILYQETQYF
>TRBV6-5|-
CASSRSLATSYEQYF
>TRBV28|-
CASSLGRTAYGYTF
>TRBV6-5|-
CASSYSSQGPSEAFF
>TRBV5-4|-
CASSLGTGQWDEQYF
>TRBV7-3|-
CASSSSTNSPLHF
>TRBV29-1|-
CSVDLQAQETQYF
>TRBV7-9|-
CASSLAQGAIGEQFF
>TRBV28|-
CASSSPGKRDTEAFF
>TRBV7-2|-
CASSLAGQGYNEQFF
>TRBV18|-
CASSPNRGTDTQYF
>TRBV7-9|-
CASSLGHRGSGEKLFF
>TRBV6-1|once
CASILAGGRDEQFF
>TRBV10-3|-
CAISDRPEGELFF
>TRBV7-2|-
CASSRQTLWNTEAFF
>TRBV5-1|-
CASSSNGQVENGYTF
>TRBV10-3|-
CAIRTSGGGEQYF